This T cell receptor beta chain was retrieved from a study of cytomegalovirus exposure and HLA in healthy donors. In the PCR, 60 Vbeta and 13 Jbeta primers were used. This table comes from immunoSEQ multiplex PCR, and its TCRdb copy is limited to in-frame clones, with some not included. The sample consists of about 280,000 clones, about 90% of them appearing once. The CDR3 spans 16 residues. V dropped 0 bases and J dropped 7; count of bases not matched to a gene: 1. Germline CDR1 and CDR2: WNHNN and SYGVQD (reference sequence). Concerning this clone itself: What it recognizes is unknown.

Notes on the study in general: The later analysis indicated that the majority of CMV-associated TCR beta chains appeared HLA-restricted.

This sequence was found in a young woman in good health and CMV-seronegative. The sample was PBMCs. This rearrangement joins TRBV10-1 to TRBJ2-1; 15 bases line up with TRBD2. CDR3 DNA sequence: TGCGCCAGCAGTGAGTCGGGGACTAGCGGGGGGAATGAGCAGTTCTTC. This translates into CASSESGTSGGNEQFF.